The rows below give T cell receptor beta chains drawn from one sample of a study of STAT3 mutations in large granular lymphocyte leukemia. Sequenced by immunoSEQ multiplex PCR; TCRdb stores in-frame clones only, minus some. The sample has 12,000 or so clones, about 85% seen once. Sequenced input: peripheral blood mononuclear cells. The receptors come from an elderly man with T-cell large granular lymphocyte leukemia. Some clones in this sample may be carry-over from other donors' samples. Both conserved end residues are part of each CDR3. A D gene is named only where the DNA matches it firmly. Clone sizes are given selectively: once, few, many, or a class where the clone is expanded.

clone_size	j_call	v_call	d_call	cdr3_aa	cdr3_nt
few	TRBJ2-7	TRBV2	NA	CASRGRAFEQYF	TGTGCCAGCAGAGGCAGGGCGTTCGAGCAGTACTTC
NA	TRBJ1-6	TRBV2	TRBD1	CARSGQGNSPLHF	TGTGCCAGATCGGGACAGGGGAACTCACCCCTCCACTTT
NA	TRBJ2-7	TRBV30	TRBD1	CAWSGGQGINEQYF	TGTGCCTGGAGTGGGGGACAGGGTATCAACGAGCAGTACTTC
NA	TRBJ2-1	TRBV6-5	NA	CASSKTAVYNEQFF	TGTGCCAGCAGTAAAACCGCCGTTTACAATGAGCAGTTCTTC
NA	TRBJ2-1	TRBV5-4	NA	CASSKTVSSYNEQFF	TGTGCCAGCAGCAAAACAGTGAGCTCCTACAATGAGCAGTTCTTC
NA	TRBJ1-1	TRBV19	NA	CASSHRDKDTEAFF	TGTGCCAGTAGCCATCGGGACAAGGACACTGAAGCTTTCTTT
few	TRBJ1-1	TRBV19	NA	CASSIEERGQAFF	TGTGCCAGTAGTATAGAAGAGAGGGGTCAAGCTTTCTTT
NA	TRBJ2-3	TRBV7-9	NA	CASSSLGGSADTQYF	TGTGCCAGCAGCTCCCTTGGGGGCTCGGCAGATACGCAGTATTTT
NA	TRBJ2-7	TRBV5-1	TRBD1	CASSAGTGGGEQYF	TGCGCCAGCAGTGCCGGGACAGGGGGCGGTGAGCAGTACTTC
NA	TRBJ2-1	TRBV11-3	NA	CASSLNGGQFNEQFF	TGTGCCAGCAGCTTAAACGGCGGCCAGTTTAATGAGCAGTTCTTC
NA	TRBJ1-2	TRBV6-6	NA	CASLPGGGRYTF	TGTGCCAGCCTCCCAGGTGGGGGGCGCTACACCTTC
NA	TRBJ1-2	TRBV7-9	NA	CASSHGQNYGYTF	TGTGCCAGCAGCCACGGACAAAACTATGGCTACACCTTC
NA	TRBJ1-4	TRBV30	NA	CAWTQYPGSEKLFF	TGTGCCTGGACCCAGTATCCGGGATCTGAAAAACTGTTTTTT
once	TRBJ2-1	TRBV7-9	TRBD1	CASSLGSGTGIFDEQFF	TGTGCCAGCAGCTTAGGCTCCGGGACAGGGATCTTCGATGAGCAGTTCTTC
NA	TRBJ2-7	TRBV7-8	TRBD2	CASSLGLASYEQYF	TGTGCCAGCAGCCTGGGACTAGCCTCCTACGAGCAGTACTTC
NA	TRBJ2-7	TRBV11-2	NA	CASSPSRRRSYEQYF	TGTGCCAGCAGCCCCTCTAGACGCCGCTCCTACGAGCAGTACTTC
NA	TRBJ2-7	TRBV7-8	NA	CASSFVGALYEQYF	TGTGCCAGCAGCTTCGTCGGGGCGCTCTACGAGCAGTACTTC
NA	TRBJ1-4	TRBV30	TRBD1	CACRSNRGSEKLFF	TGTGCCTGTCGTTCAAACAGGGGGAGTGAAAAACTGTTTTTT
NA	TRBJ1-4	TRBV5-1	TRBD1	CASSSGQNEKLFF	TGCGCCAGCAGCTCGGGACAGAATGAAAAACTGTTTTTT
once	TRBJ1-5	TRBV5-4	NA	CASSLGLLHSNQPQHF	TGTGCCAGCAGCTTGGGCTTACTTCATAGCAATCAGCCCCAGCATTTT
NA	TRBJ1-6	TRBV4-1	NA	CASTEGPYNSPLHF	TGCGCCAGCACCGAAGGACCCTATAATTCACCCCTCCACTTT
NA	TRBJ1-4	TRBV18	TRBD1	CASSLQGSQEKLFF	TGTGCCAGCTCACTACAGGGGAGTCAGGAAAAACTGTTTTTT
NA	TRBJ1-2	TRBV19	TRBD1	CASSAGQVANYGYTF	TGTGCCAGTAGTGCCGGACAGGTAGCTAACTATGGCTACACCTTC
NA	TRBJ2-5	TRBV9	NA	CASSAKGGRETQYF	TGTGCCAGCAGCGCCAAGGGGGGCCGGGAGACCCAGTACTTC
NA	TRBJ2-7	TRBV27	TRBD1	CASRPDRVPYEQYF	TGTGCCAGCAGACCTGACAGGGTCCCCTACGAGCAGTACTTC
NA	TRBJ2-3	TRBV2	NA	CASSSDSGVPTDTQYF	TGTGCCAGCAGTAGTGATTCGGGGGTCCCCACAGATACGCAGTATTTT
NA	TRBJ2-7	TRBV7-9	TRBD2	CASSLEGLAGTSYEQYF	TGTGCCAGCAGCTTAGAGGGACTAGCGGGGACCTCATACGAGCAGTACTTC
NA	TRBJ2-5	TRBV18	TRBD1	CASSPLPGQETQYF	TGTGCCAGCTCACCCCTCCCGGGACAGGAGACCCAGTACTTC
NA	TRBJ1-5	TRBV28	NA	CASSPPRARNQPQHF	TGTGCCAGCAGCCCCCCCAGGGCCCGCAATCAGCCCCAGCATTTT
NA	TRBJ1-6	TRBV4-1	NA	CASSQARAEGNSPLHF	TGCGCCAGCAGCCAAGCCAGGGCCGAGGGTAATTCACCCCTCCACTTT
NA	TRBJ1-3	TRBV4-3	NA	CASSQDVRGNTIYF	TGCGCCAGCAGCCAAGATGTTCGCGGAAACACCATATATTTT
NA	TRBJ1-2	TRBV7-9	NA	CASTLPGGNYGYTF	TGTGCCAGCACCCTACCTGGGGGAAACTATGGCTACACCTTC
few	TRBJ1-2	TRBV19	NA	CASSPQGPPSGYGYTF	TGTGCCAGTAGTCCCCAAGGACCTCCCTCGGGCTATGGCTACACCTTC
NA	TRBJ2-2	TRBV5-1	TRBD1	CASSSADRGAGELFF	TGCGCCAGCAGCTCGGCCGACAGGGGAGCCGGGGAGCTGTTTTTT
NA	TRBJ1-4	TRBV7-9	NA	CASSPGATNEKLFF	TGTGCCAGCAGCCCGGGGGCAACTAATGAAAAACTGTTTTTT
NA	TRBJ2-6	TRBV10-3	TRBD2	CAISFTTPPGGMTGANVLTF	TGTGCCATCTCCTTCACCACTCCCCCGGGAGGCATGACTGGGGCCAACGTCCTGACTTTC
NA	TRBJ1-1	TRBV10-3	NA	CAISDDQVTNTEAFF	TGTGCCATCAGTGACGACCAGGTCACGAACACTGAAGCTTTCTTT
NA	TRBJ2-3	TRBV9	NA	CASSETAGSRTDTQYF	TGTGCCAGCAGTGAGACCGCAGGGTCCCGCACAGATACGCAGTATTTT
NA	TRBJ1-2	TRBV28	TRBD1	CASSLDRNYGYTF	TGTGCCAGCAGCCTGGACAGGAACTATGGCTACACCTTC
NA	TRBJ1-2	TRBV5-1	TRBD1	CASSTGQQTNYGYTF	TGCGCCAGCAGCACGGGACAGCAAACTAACTATGGCTACACCTTC
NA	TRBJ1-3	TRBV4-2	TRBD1	CASSRDRAGSGNTIYF	TGTGCCAGCAGCCGGGACAGGGCTGGCTCTGGAAACACCATATATTTT
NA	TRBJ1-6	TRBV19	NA	CASRGPRDGTSSYNSPLHF	TGTGCCAGCCGGGGCCCTCGGGACGGAACAAGCTCCTATAATTCACCCCTCCACTTT